This TCR beta chain was recorded in a study of Graves' ophthalmopathy and Graves' hyperthyroidism. This clonotype was detected a few times. CDR3 size: 13 residues. The V end was cut by 6 bases, the J end by 1 base, with 10 bases between. From germline, CDR1 is MNHNY and CDR2 SVGAGI (reference sequence). For repertoire sequencing, the TCR beta CDR3 regions were amplified from RNA transcripts. RT-PCR with HTBI primers came first, then second-round multiplex PCR. TCRdb recomputed calls from the multiplex PCR reads with MiXCR, one row per CDR3 protein. The sample lists about 740,000 distinct CDR3 sequences, 40% occurring once.

Sequencing used peripheral blood. The source of this sequence is an adult man with Graves' ophthalmopathy. This chain uses TRBV6-6 with TRBJ2-7; no clear D gene. The CDR3 nucleotides read TGTGCCAGCAGGGCTCCCGGGTCCTACGAGCAGTACTTC. Amino acids: CASRAPGSYEQYF.